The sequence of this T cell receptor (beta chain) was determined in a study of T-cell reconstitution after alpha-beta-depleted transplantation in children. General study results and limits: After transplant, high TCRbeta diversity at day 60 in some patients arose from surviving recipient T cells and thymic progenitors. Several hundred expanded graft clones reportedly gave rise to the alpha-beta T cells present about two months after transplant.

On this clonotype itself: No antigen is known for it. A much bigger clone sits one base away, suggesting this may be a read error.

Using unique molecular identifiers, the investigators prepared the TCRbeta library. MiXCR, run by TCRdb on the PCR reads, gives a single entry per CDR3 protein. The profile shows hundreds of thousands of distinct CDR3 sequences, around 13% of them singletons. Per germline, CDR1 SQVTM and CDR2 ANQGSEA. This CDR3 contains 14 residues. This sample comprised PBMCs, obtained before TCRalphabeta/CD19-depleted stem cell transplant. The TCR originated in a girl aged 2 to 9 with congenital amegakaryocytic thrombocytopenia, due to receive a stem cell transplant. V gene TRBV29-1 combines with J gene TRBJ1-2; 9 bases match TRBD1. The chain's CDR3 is CSVGGTGRNYGDTF. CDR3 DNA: TGCAGCGTCGGGGGGACAGGGAGAAACTATGGCGACACCTTC.